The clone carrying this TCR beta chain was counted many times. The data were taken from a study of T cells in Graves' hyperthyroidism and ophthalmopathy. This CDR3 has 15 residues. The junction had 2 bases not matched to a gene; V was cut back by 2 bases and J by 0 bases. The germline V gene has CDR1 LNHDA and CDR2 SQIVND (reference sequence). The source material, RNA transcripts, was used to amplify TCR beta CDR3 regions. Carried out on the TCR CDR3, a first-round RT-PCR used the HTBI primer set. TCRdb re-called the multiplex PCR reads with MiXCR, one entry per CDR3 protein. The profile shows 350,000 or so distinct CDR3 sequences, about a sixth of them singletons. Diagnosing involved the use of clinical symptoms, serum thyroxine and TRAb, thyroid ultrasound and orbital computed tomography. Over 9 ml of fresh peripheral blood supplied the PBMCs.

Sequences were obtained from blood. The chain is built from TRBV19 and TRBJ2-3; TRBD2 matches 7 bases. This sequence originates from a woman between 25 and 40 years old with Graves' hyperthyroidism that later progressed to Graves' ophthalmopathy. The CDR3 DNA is TGTGCCAGTAGTATAACTAGCGATAGCACAGATACGCAGTATTTT. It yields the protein CASSITSDSTDTQYF.